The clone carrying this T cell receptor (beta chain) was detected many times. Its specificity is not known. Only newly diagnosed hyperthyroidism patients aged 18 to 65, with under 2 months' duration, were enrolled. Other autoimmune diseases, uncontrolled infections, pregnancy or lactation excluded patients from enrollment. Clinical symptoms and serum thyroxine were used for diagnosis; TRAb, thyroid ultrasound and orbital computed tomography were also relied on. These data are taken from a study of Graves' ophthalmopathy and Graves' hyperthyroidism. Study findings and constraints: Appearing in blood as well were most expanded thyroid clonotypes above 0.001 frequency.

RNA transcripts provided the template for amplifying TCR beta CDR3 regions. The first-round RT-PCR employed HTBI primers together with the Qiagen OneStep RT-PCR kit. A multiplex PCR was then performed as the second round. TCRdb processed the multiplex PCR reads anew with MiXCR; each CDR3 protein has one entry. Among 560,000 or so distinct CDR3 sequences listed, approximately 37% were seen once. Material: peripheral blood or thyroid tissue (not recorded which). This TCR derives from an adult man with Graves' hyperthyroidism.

The CDR3 sequence is CATSTAASGAEQYF. The CDR3 region has the DNA TGTGCCACCTCAACTGCGGCTAGCGGGGCCGAGCAGTACTTC. The chain is built from TRBV6-2 or TRBV6-3 and TRBJ2-7, with 9 positions matching TRBD2. V lost 10 bases and J lost 6; bases outside the gene matches: 13. The CDR3 is 14 residues long. Germline loops: CDR1 MNHEY, CDR2 SVGEGT.